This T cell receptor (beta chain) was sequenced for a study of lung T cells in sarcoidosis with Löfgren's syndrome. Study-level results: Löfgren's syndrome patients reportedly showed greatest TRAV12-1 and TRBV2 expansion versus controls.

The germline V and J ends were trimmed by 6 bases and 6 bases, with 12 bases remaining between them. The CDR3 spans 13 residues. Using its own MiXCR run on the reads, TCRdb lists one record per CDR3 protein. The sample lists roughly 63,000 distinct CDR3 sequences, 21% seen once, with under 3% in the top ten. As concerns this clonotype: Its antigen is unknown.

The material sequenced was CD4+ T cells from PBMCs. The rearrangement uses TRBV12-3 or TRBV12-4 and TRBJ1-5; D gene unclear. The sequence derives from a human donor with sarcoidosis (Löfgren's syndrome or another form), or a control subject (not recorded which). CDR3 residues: CASRLSSVQPQHF. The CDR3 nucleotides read TGTGCCAGCAGGTTATCATCAGTTCAGCCCCAGCATTTT.